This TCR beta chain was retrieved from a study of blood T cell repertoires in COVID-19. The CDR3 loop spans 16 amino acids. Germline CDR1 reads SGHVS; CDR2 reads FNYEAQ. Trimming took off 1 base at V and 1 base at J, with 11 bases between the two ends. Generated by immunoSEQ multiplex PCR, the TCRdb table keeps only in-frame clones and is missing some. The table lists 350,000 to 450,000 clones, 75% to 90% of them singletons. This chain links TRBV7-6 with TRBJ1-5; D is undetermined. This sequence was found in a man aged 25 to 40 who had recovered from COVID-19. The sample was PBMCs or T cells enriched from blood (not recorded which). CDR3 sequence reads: CASSLGPGGSNQPQHF. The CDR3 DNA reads TGTGCCAGCAGCTTAGGTCCAGGAGGGAGCAATCAGCCCCAGCATTTT.